Listed here are 14 T cell receptor beta chains from one sample, sequenced in a study of CD4+ T cells in melanoma. Using immunoSEQ multiplex PCR, the repertoire was profiled, and TCRdb retains in-frame clones only, with some absent. The table records more than 12,000 clones, approximately 88% of them present only once. The sample taken for sequencing was cells from a culture (not recorded whether cultured in vitro). The source of these receptors is a human donor with melanoma.

The CDR3 DNA follows: TGTGCCAGCAGCCAGCGGACTAGCACAGATACGCAGTATTTT. It is translated as CASSQRTSTDTQYF. The genes are TRBV4-2 and TRBJ2-3; D perhaps matches TRBD2 (5 bases). The CDR3 covers 14 residues. The V and J ends lost 3 bases and 0 bases respectively, with 7 bases between them. CDR1 and CDR2 from the germline V gene are LGHNA and YNFKEQ.

The gene calls are TRBV30 and TRBJ1-2, with D uncertain. Germline V gives CDR1 GTSNPN, CDR2 SVGIG (reference sequence). Trimming left V 4 bases short and J 7 bases short, with 16 bases between. The CDR3 is 13 residues long. The CDR3 loop reads CAWIARTPGGYTF. The CDR3 DNA is TGTGCCTGGATAGCAAGGACGCCCGGTGGCTACACCTTC.

This chain joins TRBV5-1 and TRBJ2-1; either TRBD1 or TRBD2 may supply D (5 bases each). V gave up 3 bases and J gave up 7 bases, with 23 bases separating them. Germline-derived CDR1 and CDR2 are SGHRS and YFSETQ. This CDR3 spans 17 amino acids. The CDR3 DNA reads TGCGCCAGCAGCTCGTTCGGTTGGGGGTCTGGGTCGAATGAGCAGTTCTTC. Its translation: CASSSFGWGSGSNEQFF.

V gene TRBV12-5 combines with J gene TRBJ1-1, with D uncertain. Germline CDR1 and CDR2: LGHNT and FRNRAP. The CDR3 totals 15 residues. Trimming removed 4 bases at V and 1 base at J, with 13 bases between. This CDR3 is CASGSVAGQNTEAFF. The CDR3 DNA reads TGTGCTAGTGGTTCGGTAGCGGGCCAGAACACTGAAGCTTTCTTT.

CDR3 region: CASRNDITGIGTQYF. Written as DNA, the CDR3 is TGTGCCAGCAGAAACGACATTACGGGTATTGGGACCCAGTACTTC. The chain carries TRBV6-5 and TRBJ2-5; D not resolved. In germline, CDR1 is MNHEY, CDR2 SVGAGI. The CDR3 has 15 residues. Between the trimmed V and J ends, which lost 6 bases and 7 bases, there was a span of 21 bases.

This clone was counted a single time. This chain joins TRBV4-1 and TRBJ2-2; TRBD1 is a possible D gene (5 bases). Trimming shortened V by 4 bases and J by 7 bases, and 10 bases separated the two germline ends. The CDR3 runs 13 residues. Germline V gene lookup returns CDR1 MGHRA and CDR2 YSYEKL. DNA for the CDR3: TGCGCCAGCAGCCGCGGTACAGGCGGGGAGCTGTTTTTT. It is translated as CASSRGTGGELFF.

Only a few counts were recorded for this clone. The rearrangement uses TRBV15 and TRBJ2-7; 10 nucleotides agree with TRBD1. The CDR3 spans 14 residues. V shed 5 bases, J shed 3 bases, and the junction held 4 bases outside the gene matches. Germline lookup yields CDR1 LNHNV and CDR2 YYDKDF (reference sequence). This CDR3 is CATSVDRGIYEQYF. For the CDR3, the DNA is TGTGCCACCAGCGTGGACAGGGGGATCTACGAGCAGTACTTC.

The V and J genes are TRBV18 and TRBJ1-1; 7 bases agree with TRBD1. Per the germline V gene, CDR1 is KGHSH and CDR2 is LQKENI. V was pared by 4 bases and J by 5 bases, with 13 bases of the junction left unmatched. The CDR3 spans 16 residues. This CDR3 reads CASSLRDSLLSTEAFF. In DNA form, the CDR3 reads TGTGCCAGCTCACTTCGGGACAGTCTATTATCGACTGAAGCTTTCTTT.

The rearrangement joins TRBV7-2 to TRBJ2-7; 12 bases agree with TRBD2. The CDR3 runs 15 residues. V gave up 3 bases and J gave up 0 bases; unmatched junction bases: 0. CDR1 SGHTA and CDR2 FQGNSA come from the germline V gene. As DNA, the CDR3 is TGTGCCAGCAGCTTGACTAGCGGGGGCTCCTACGAGCAGTACTTC. Amino acid sequence: CASSLTSGGSYEQYF.

The chain joins TRBV9 to TRBJ2-3, with 7 bases identical to TRBD2. Per germline, CDR1 SGDLS and CDR2 YYNGEE. The V segment lost 0 bases and the J segment 2 bases; nucleotides outside the gene matches: 9. CDR3 length: 17 residues. Here the CDR3 reads CASSVGVRGGDTDTQYF. As DNA, the CDR3 is TGTGCCAGCAGCGTAGGAGTACGGGGAGGGGACACAGATACGCAGTATTTT.

V and J are TRBV5-5 and TRBJ1-2; D call uncertain. The CDR3 has 15 residues. Germline V CDR1 and CDR2: SGHKS, YYEKEE (reference sequence). The germline V and J ends were trimmed by 4 bases and 2 bases, with 15 bases remaining between them. This CDR3 is CASSRALVRNYGYTF. The CDR3, as DNA: TGTGCCAGCAGCCGAGCGCTGGTTCGAAACTATGGCTACACCTTC.

The V call is TRBV5-4, the J call TRBJ1-1; 11 positions match TRBD1. The CDR3 has 14 residues. The trim removed 4 bases at V and 4 bases at J, leaving 3 bases unmatched. CDR1 and CDR2 from the germline V gene are SGHNT and YYREEE (reference sequence). The CDR3 DNA follows: TGTGCCAGCAGCGTCGGGACAGGGGGCACTGAAGCTTTCTTT. It specifies CASSVGTGGTEAFF.

This clone showed up just a few times. The chain uses TRBV7-9 and TRBJ1-1, with TRBD1 as a possible D gene (5 bases). CDR1 is SEHNR and CDR2 is FQNEAQ in the germline V gene (reference sequence). This CDR3 has 14 residues. The V and J ends lost 5 bases and 7 bases respectively, with 17 bases between them. The CDR3 nucleotides read TGTGCCAGCAGCCCCCTCGGGGGGAGCGGTGAAGCTTTCTTT. Translation gives CASSPLGGSGEAFF.

The chain employs TRBV7-9 and TRBJ1-4; D not resolved. Germline values: CDR1 SEHNR, CDR2 FQNEAQ (reference sequence). Trimming pared 5 bases from V and 8 bases from J, leaving 15 bases between. CDR3 length: 14 amino acids. In DNA, the CDR3 is TGTGCCAGCAGCCGGGAGGCCGTCAGCGAAAAACTGTTTTTT. It translates to CASSREAVSEKLFF.